The 2 T cell receptor beta chains in this list originate from one sample, sequenced in a study of blood T cell repertoires in COVID-19. The repertoire was sequenced with immunoSEQ multiplex PCR; TCRdb's copy has only in-frame clones and lacks some. The sample lists 100,000 to 120,000 clones, about 80% occurring once. Material: peripheral blood. The receptor set was obtained from a woman of 80 years or more with active or convalescent COVID-19.

The rearrangement links TRBV5-1 to TRBJ2-1, with 8 bases identical to TRBD2. Germline values: CDR1 SGHRS, CDR2 YFSETQ. The trim removed 0 bases at V and 7 bases at J, leaving 12 bases unmatched. The CDR3 has 17 residues. The CDR3 here is CASSLAWGGLAVNEQFF. The CDR3 region has the DNA TGCGCCAGCAGCTTGGCATGGGGTGGACTAGCAGTAAATGAGCAGTTCTTC.

The chain joins TRBV10-3 to TRBJ2-5; no firm D call. V was shortened by 0 bases and J by 1 base, with 9 bases between the two germline ends. The CDR3 contains 15 residues. The germline V gene has CDR1 ENHRY and CDR2 SYGVKD. DNA for the CDR3: TGTGCCATCAGTGAGTCGGCGGCCCCCCAAGAGACCCAGTACTTC. It is translated as CAISESAAPQETQYF.